This T cell receptor (beta chain) originates from a study of control samples from healthy donors and cancer patients. The CDR3 consists of 13 residues. Germline V gene sequence: CDR1 SSHAT, CDR2 FNYEAQ (reference sequence). Trimming shortened V by 4 bases and J by 6 bases, and 10 bases separated the two germline ends. Repertoires were generated with immunoSEQ multiplex PCR, while TCRdb's copy carries only in-frame clones and drops some. The sample holds about 59,000 clones; roughly nine tenths are singletons and the top ten take 1.5% to 2%. The sequence was collected from a man aged 40-50 years with colorectal cancer. Material for sequencing was PBMCs. The chain carries TRBV7-7 and TRBJ1-5; D remains ambiguous. This chain's CDR3 is CASSSSPGQPQHF. Here the CDR3 DNA reads TGTGCCAGCAGCTCCTCGCCGGGTCAGCCCCAGCATTTT.